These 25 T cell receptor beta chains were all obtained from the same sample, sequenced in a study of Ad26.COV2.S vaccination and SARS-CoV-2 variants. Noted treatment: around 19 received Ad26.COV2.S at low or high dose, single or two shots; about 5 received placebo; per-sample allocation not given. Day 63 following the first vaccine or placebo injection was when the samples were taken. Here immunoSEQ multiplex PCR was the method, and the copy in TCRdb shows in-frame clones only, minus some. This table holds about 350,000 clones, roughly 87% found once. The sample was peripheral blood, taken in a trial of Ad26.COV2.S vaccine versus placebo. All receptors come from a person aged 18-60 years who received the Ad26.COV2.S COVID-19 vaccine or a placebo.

CDR3 region: CASSLRTSGGTDTQYF. CDR3 sequence (DNA): TGTGCCAGCAGCCTGAGGACTAGCGGGGGCACAGATACGCAGTATTTT. The V gene is TRBV11-1, the J gene TRBJ2-3, with 12 bases lining up with TRBD2. This CDR3 has 16 residues. The V segment lost 5 bases and the J segment 1 base; nucleotides outside the gene matches: 4. The germline gives CDR1 SGHAT, CDR2 FQDESV (reference sequence).

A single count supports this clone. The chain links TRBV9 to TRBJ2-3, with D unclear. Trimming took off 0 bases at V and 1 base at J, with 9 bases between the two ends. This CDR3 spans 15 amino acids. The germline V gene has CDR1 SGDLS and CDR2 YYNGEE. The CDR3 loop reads CASSVDWIRTDTQYF. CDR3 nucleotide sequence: TGTGCCAGCAGCGTAGATTGGATACGCACAGATACGCAGTATTTT. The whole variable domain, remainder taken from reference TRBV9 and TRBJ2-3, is DSGVTQTPKHLITATGQRVTLRCSPRSGDLSVYWYQQSLDQGLQFLIQYYNGEERAKGNILERFSAQQFPDLHSELNLSSLELGDSALYFCASSVDWIRTDTQYFGPGTRLTVL.

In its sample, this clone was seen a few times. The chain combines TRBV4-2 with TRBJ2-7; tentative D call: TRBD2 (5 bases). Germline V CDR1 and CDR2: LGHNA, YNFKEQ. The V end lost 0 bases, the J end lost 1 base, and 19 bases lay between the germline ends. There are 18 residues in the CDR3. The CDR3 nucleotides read TGTGCCAGCAGCCAAGATGCCCCCGGGGTCAAGGGATCCTACGAGCAGTACTTC. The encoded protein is CASSQDAPGVKGSYEQYF.

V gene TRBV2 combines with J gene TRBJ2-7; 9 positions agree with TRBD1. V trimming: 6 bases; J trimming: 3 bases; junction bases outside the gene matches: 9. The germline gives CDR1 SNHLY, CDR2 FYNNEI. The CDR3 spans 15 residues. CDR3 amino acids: CASSRGGDRVYEQYF. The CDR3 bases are TGTGCCAGCAGCCGTGGGGGGGACAGGGTCTACGAGCAGTACTTC.

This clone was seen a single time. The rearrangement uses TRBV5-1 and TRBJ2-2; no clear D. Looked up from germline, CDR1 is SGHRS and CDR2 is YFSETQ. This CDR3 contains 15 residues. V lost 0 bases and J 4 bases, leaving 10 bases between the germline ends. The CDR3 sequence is CASSLVEFTTGELFF. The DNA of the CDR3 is TGCGCCAGCAGCTTGGTCGAGTTCACCACCGGGGAGCTGTTTTTT. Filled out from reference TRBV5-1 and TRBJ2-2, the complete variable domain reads KAGVTQTPRYLIKTRGQQVTLSCSPISGHRSVSWYQQTPGQGLQFLFEYFSETQRNKGNFPGRFSGRQFSNSRSEMNVSTLELGDSALYLCASSLVEFTTGELFFGEGSRLTVL.

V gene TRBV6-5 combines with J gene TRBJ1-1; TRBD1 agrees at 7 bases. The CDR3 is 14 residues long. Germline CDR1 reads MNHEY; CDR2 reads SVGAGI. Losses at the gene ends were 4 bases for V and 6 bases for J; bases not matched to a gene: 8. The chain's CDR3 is CASSSLDRVAEAFF. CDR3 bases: TGTGCCAGCAGTTCGCTTGACAGGGTCGCTGAAGCTTTCTTT.

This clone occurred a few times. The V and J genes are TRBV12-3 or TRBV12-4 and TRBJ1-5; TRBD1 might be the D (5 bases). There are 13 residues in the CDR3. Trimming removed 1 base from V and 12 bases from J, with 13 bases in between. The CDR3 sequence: CASSLGMDNHQHF. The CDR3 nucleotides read TGTGCCAGCAGTTTAGGAATGGACAATCACCAGCATTTT.

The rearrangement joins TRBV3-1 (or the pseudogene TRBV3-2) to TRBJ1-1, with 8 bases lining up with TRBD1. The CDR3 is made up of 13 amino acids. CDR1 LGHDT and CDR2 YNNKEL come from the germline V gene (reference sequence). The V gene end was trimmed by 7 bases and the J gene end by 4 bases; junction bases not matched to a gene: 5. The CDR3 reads CASTGQGRTEAFF. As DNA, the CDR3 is TGTGCCAGCACCGGACAGGGACGCACTGAAGCTTTCTTT.

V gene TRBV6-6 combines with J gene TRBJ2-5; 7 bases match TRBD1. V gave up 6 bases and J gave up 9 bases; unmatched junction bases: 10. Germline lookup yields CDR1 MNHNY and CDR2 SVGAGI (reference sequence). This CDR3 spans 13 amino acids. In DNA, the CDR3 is TGTGCCAGCAGCCGTACAGGGGCCCCGGCCCAGTACTTC. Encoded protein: CASSRTGAPAQYF.

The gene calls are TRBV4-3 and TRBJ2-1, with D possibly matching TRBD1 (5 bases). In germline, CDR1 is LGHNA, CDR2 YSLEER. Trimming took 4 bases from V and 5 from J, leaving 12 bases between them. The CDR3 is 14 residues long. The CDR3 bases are TGCGCCAGCAGCCCAACGACAGCGAACAATGAGCAGTTCTTC. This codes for CASSPTTANNEQFF.

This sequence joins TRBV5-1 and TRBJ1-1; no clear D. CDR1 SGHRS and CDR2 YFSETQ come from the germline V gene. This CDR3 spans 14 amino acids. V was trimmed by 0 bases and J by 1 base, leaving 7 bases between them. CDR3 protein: CASSLVGRNTEAFF. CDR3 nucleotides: TGCGCCAGCAGCTTGGTGGGGAGGAACACTGAAGCTTTCTTT. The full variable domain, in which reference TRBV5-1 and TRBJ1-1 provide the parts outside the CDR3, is KAGVTQTPRYLIKTRGQQVTLSCSPISGHRSVSWYQQTPGQGLQFLFEYFSETQRNKGNFPGRFSGRQFSNSRSEMNVSTLELGDSALYLCASSLVGRNTEAFFGQGTRLTVV.

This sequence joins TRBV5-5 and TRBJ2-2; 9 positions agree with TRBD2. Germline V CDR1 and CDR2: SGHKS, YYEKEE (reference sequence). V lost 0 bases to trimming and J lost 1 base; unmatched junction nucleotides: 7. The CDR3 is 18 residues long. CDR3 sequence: CASSLVQRSGGNTGELFF. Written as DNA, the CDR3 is TGTGCCAGCAGCTTGGTTCAGCGTAGCGGGGGGAACACCGGGGAGCTGTTTTTT.

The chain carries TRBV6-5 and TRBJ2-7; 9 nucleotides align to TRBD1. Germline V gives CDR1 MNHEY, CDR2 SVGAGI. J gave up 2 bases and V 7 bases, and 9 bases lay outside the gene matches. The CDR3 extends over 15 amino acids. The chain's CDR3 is CASKHLRTGAYEQYF. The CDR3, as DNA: TGTGCCAGCAAACACCTACGGACAGGGGCCTACGAGCAGTACTTC.

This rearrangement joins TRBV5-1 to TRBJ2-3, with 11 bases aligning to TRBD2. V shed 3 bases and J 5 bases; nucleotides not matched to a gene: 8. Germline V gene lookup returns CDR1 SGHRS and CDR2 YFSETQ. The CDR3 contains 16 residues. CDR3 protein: CASSWGLAGGEDTQYF. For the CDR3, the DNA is TGCGCCAGCAGCTGGGGTCTAGCGGGGGGTGAAGATACGCAGTATTTT.

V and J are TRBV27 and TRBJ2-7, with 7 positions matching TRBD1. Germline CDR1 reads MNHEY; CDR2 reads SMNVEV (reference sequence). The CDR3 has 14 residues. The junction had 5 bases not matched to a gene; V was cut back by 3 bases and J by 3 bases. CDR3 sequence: CASSFRQGIYEQYF. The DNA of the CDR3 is TGTGCCAGCAGTTTTCGACAGGGAATCTACGAGCAGTACTTC.

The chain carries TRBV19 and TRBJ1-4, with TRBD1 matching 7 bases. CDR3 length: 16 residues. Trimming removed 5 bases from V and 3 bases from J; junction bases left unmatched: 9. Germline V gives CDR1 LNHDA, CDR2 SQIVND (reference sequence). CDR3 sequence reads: CASSPPTGQANEKLFF. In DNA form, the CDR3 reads TGTGCCAGTAGTCCCCCTACCGGACAGGCTAATGAAAAACTGTTTTTT.

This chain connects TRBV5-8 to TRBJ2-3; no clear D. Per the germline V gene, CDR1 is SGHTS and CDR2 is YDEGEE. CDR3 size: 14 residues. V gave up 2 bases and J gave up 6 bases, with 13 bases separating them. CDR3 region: CASSFSGGEDTQYF. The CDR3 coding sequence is TGTGCCAGCAGCTTCTCGGGCGGCGAGGATACGCAGTATTTT. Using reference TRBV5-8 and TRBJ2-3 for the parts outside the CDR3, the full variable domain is EAGVTQSPTHLIKTRGQQATLRCSPISGHTSVYWYQQALGLGLQFLLWYDEGEERNRGNFPPRFSGRQFPNYSSELNVNALELEDSALYLCASSFSGGEDTQYFGPGTRLTVL.

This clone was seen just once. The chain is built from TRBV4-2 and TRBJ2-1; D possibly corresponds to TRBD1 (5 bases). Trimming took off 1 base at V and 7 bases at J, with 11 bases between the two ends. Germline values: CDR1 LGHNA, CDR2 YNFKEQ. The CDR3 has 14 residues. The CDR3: CASSQGRQHNEQFF. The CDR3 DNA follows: TGTGCCAGCAGCCAAGGTAGACAGCATAATGAGCAGTTCTTC.

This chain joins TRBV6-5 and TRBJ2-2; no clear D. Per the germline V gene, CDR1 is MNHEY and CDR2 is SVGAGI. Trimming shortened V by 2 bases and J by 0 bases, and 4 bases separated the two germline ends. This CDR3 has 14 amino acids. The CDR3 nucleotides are TGTGCCAGCAGTTACGTTTCGAACACCGGGGAGCTGTTTTTT. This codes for CASSYVSNTGELFF.

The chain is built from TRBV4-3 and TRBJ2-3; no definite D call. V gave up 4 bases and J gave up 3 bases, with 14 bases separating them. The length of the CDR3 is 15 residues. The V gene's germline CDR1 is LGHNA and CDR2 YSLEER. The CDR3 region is CASSPRVSRTDTQYF. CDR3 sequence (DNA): TGCGCCAGCAGCCCTCGAGTTTCCCGGACAGATACGCAGTATTTT.

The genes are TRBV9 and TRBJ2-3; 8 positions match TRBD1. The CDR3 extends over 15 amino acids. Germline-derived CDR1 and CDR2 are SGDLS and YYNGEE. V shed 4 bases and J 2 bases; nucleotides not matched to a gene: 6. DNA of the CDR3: TGTGCCAGCAGCCCTACAGGGGGGTTCACAGATACGCAGTATTTT. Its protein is CASSPTGGFTDTQYF.

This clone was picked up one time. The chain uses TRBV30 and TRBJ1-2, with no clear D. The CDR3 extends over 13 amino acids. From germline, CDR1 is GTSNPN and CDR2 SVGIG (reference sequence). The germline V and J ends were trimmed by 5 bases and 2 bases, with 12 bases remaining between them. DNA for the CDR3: TGTGCCTGGTATAGGACGGCAAACTATGGCTACACCTTC. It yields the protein CAWYRTANYGYTF.

The CDR3 DNA follows: TGTGCCTGGAGTGTACTTGGCAGAGGGGCCTCTAATGAAAAACTGTTTTTT. Translated, it gives CAWSVLGRGASNEKLFF. V usage is TRBV30 and J usage is TRBJ1-4; D may be TRBD1 (5 bases). The germline CDR1 and CDR2 sequences are GTSNPN and SVGIG (reference sequence). This CDR3 comprises 17 residues. The V end was cut by 0 bases, the J end by 3 bases, with 17 bases between.

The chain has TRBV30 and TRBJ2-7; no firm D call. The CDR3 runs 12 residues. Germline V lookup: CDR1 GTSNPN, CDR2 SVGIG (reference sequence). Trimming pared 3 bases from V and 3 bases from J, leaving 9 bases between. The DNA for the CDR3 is TGTGCCTGGAGCACCTCCGGCTACGAGCAGTACTTC. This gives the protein CAWSTSGYEQYF.

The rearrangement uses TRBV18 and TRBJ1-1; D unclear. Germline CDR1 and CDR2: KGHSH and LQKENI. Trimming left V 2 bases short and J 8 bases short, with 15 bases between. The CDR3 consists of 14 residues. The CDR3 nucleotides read TGTGCCAGCTCACCAAGTGGGTCTCTCCAGGAAGCTTTCTTT. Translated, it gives CASSPSGSLQEAFF.